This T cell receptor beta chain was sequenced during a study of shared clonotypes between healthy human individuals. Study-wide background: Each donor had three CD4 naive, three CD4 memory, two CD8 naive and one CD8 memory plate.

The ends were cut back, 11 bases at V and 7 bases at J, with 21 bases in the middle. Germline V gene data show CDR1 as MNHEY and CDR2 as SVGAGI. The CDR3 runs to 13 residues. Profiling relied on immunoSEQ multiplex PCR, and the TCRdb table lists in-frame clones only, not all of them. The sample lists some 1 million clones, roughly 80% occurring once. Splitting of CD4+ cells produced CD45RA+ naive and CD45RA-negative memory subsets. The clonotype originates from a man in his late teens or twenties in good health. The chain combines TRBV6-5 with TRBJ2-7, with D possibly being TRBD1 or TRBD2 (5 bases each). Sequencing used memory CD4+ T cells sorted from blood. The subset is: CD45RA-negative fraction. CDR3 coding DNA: TGTGCCGTCCGGGGCGGGTCCTGGGTAGAGCAGTACTTC. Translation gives CAVRGGSWVEQYF.